The T cell receptor (beta chain) described here comes from a study of cytomegalovirus exposure and HLA in healthy donors. Study in general: In a later analysis, the 120 or so validation repertoires were reported to have used the same platform as the roughly 700 first-cohort repertoires.

Clones were read by immunoSEQ multiplex PCR, and TCRdb kept only the in-frame ones, dropping some. The table shows about 130,000 clones, with 90% occurring only once. CDR3 size: 14 residues. Germline V gene sequence: CDR1 WSHSY, CDR2 SAAADI. Trimming took 8 bases from V and 5 from J; bases not matched to a gene: 7. Sequencing input: PBMCs. This TCR was recovered from a young woman in good health and CMV-seropositive. This chain links TRBV10-2 with TRBJ2-7; 12 nucleotides agree with TRBD1. The CDR3 bases are TGCGCCAGCGAGGGCGGGACAGGGGGCCACGAGCAGTACTTC. This gives the protein CASEGGTGGHEQYF.